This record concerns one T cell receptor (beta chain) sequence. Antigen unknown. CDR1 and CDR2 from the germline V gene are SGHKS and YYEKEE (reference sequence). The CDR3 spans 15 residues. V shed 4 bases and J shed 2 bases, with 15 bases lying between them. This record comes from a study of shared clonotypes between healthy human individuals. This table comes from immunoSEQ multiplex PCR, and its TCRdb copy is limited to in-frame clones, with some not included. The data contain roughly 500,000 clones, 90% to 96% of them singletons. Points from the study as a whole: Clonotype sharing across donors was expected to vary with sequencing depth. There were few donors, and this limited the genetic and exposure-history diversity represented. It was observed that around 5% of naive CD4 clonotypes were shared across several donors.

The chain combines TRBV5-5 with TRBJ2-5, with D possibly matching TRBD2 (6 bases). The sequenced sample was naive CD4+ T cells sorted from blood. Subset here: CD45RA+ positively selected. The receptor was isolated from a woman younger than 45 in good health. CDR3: CASSLSTSRQETQYF. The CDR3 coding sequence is TGTGCCAGCAGCCTGTCCACTAGCAGACAAGAGACCCAGTACTTC.